This entry is about one T cell receptor beta chain. Its antigen remains undetermined. Within one base of it there is no much larger clone, and no base qualities were kept. These data originate in a study of blood T cell repertoires in COVID-19 (dated by TCRdb to about 2020). For context, the study as a whole: Samples covering the acute and convalescent phases of COVID-19 were provided by collaborators in the United States, Italy and Spain. The material from the prospective study consisted of cDNA or gDNA derived from T cells, B-cell-depleted T cells, or PBMCs. The dataset comprised deeply sampled blood TCRbeta repertoires from subjects exposed to, actively infected with, or recovered from COVID-19. A freely available public database, intended as a resource for researchers studying the immune response to SARS-CoV-2, is where the repertoires were released. The samples were drawn from two sources: the first 160 participants of the ongoing ImmuneRACE study, and 1,254 subjects contributed by 6 global collaborators. The sample metadata nearly always contained a de-identified subject ID, COVID-19 status, age in years and sex. HLA class I and class II types, where available, came from metadata supplied by the sample provider rather than from assay-based typing. Summary of the overall study and its limitations: How much clinical and demographic metadata was included differed by source and by participant, and the metadata was provided uncurated.

TCRbeta CDR3 regions were amplified from genomic DNA by means of the immunoSEQ Assay, a bias-controlled multiplex PCR. Regarding the original processing steps: Within the assay, amplification of reference gene primers was used to estimate how many nucleated cells each sample contained. Sequence reads were collapsed and filtered to measure the absolute abundance of every unique TCRbeta CDR3 rearrangement. For each sample, productive Simpson clonality was calculated by taking the square root of Simpson's diversity index across productive rearrangements. TCRdb took this table from immuneACCESS and kept in-frame rearrangements with V and J called. Such tables lack part of the clones; where checked against another copy, unresolved V genes explain under half of the gap, and the rest is unexplained. That table is the source of V, J and clone size, and D and trimming were worked out from the DNA. Within this sample are 150,000 to 200,000 clones, with 92% of them counted one time only. 4.8% of the sample rests with the top ten.

One collaborating source in Seattle enrolled patients while the patients were actively infected and followed the patients over time throughout the course of disease. Collaborating institutions collected whole blood in K2EDTA tubes following their own protocols. For TCRbeta analysis, collaborators shipped samples in one of three forms: frozen whole blood, isolated PBMCs, or DNA extracted from either of those sample types. Taken from the germline V gene, the CDR1 and CDR2 loops are LGHNA and YSLEER. Trimming takes 0 bases off V and 0 bases off J; junction bases not matched to a gene: 7. Reading from cysteine to phenylalanine, the CDR3 counts 17 amino acids. Only the CDR3 part of the read is kept: 51 bases, read in frame from the first base.

Recombination joined TRBV4-3 with TRBJ2-7, with 8 middle bases fitting TRBD1. Material: peripheral blood. This clonotype originated in a man aged 30 to 45 with COVID-19, enrolled during active disease. The CDR3 here reads CASSQDTPGQDSYEQYF. The bases are TGCGCCAGCAGCCAAGATACCCCGGGACAGGACTCCTACGAGCAGTACTTC.